This TCR beta chain was sequenced for a study of blood T cell repertoires in COVID-19. Study-wide context: Italy, Spain and the United States were the sources of the convalescent and acute COVID-19 samples. In each case, the material was cDNA or gDNA derived from T cells, B-cell-depleted T cells, or PBMCs.

V was trimmed by 6 bases and J by 4 bases, leaving 10 bases between them. CDR3 size: 13 residues. Original data processing: Reference gene primer amplification in the assay estimated nucleated cell counts. Produced via immunoSEQ multiplex PCR; TCRdb's table is partial and in-frame only. The V and J calls and the clone size are those of that table, but D and trimming were determined from the DNA. The sample gives some 350,000 clones, more than 75% of which show up once; around 3.5% is in the top ten. Sequences were obtained from peripheral blood. This clonotype originated in a woman under 30 who had recovered from COVID-19. The V call is TRBV12-3 or TRBV12-4, the J call TRBJ1-5, with D possibly being TRBD1 (6 bases). Here the CDR3 reads CASSTGKNQPQHF. CDR3 sequence (DNA): TGTGCCAGCAGCACAGGGAAAAATCAGCCCCAGCATTTT.